This note documents a single T cell receptor (beta chain) sequence. Its cognate antigen is unknown. The TCR beta library used iRepertoire HTBI primers with Arm-PCR amplification of CDR3. TCRdb processed the multiplex PCR reads anew with MiXCR; each CDR3 protein has one entry. In the table there are some 410,000 distinct CDR3 sequences, 16% of which are singletons. The sample comes from a study of regulatory T cells in long-lasting Graves disease. The time point here: newly diagnosed GD, antithyroid drugs for less than 3 months. PBMC-extracted RNA yielded the TCR library. Whole-study findings and limits: Preferential use of TRBV28, TRBJ1-2 and TRBJ2-5 was seen in persistent disease. With a small sample size, accuracy may have been reduced.

CDR3 length: 17 residues. Germline CDR1 is SQVTM and CDR2 is ANQGSEA. Trimming cost V 0 bases and J 0 bases, with 17 bases left between them. This sample also belongs to another study, concerning T cells in Graves' hyperthyroidism and ophthalmopathy. In that study: Clinical symptoms, serum thyroxine, TRAb, thyroid ultrasound and orbital computed tomography informed diagnoses. Expanded thyroid clonotypes (above 0.001) were mostly also found in blood.

This sequence originates from a woman in her 30s with Graves disease. Source: peripheral blood mononuclear cells (PBMCs), taken at new diagnosis, from a patient treated with antithyroid drugs. J is TRBJ1-2 and V is TRBV29-1; tentatively, D is TRBD1 (5 bases). CDR3 DNA: TGCAGCGTTGAAGAGAGGGGCGGGCAGGGATCTAACTATGGCTACACCTTC. Translating it yields CSVEERGGQGSNYGYTF.